Given below is one T cell receptor (beta chain) in context. This sample is drawn from a study of T cells in Graves' hyperthyroidism and ophthalmopathy. Germline lookup yields CDR1 LNHDA and CDR2 SQIVND (reference sequence). The CDR3 contains 15 residues. Trimming stripped 7 bases from V and 0 bases from J, with 15 bases between. Using RNA transcripts as the source, TCR beta CDR3 regions were amplified. First-round RT-PCR targeting the TCR CDR3 was performed with the HTBI primer set. TCRdb itself ran the multiplex PCR reads through MiXCR, one entry per CDR3 protein. The sample lists more than 350,000 distinct CDR3 sequences, more than 13% occurring once.

The origin of this receptor is a woman aged 25 to 39 with Graves' hyperthyroidism. V and J are TRBV19 and TRBJ1-1, with D possibly TRBD1 on 6 matching bases. The sequenced material came from blood. This CDR3 reads CASTPGTTMNTEAFF. CDR3 sequence (DNA): TGTGCCAGTACACCCGGGACAACCATGAACACTGAAGCTTTCTTT.